The entry that follows covers one T cell receptor beta chain sequence. In the original workflow: Researchers report that nucleated cell counts were estimated from reference gene primer amplification. Generated by immunoSEQ multiplex PCR, the TCRdb table keeps only in-frame clones and is missing some. The DNA gave D and trimming, while V, J and clone size come from that table. The sample consists of under 350,000 clones, 75% to 90% of them appearing once. The data are from a study of blood T cell repertoires in COVID-19. Study in general: The origin of the acute and convalescent COVID-19 samples was the United States, Italy and Spain.

There are 15 residues in the CDR3. CDR1 SGHVS and CDR2 FNYEAQ come from the germline V gene. Unmatched junction bases numbered 1, after V lost 1 base and J lost 3 bases. The chain joins TRBV7-6 to TRBJ2-2, with 8 bases fitting TRBD2. The sequencing sample was made of peripheral blood. This sequence originates from a man between 60 and 75 years old who had recovered from COVID-19. Written as DNA, the CDR3 is TGTGCCAGCAGCTTAGAACTAGCGGACACCGGGGAGCTGTTTTTT. This codes for CASSLELADTGELFF. The variable domain in full, completed from reference TRBV7-6 and TRBJ2-2, reads GAGVSQSPRYKVTKRGQDVALRCDPISGHVSLYWYRQALGQGPEFLTYFNYEAQQDKSGLPNDRFSAERPEGSISTLTIQRTEQRDSAMYRCASSLELADTGELFFGEGSRLTVL.